This TCR beta chain was sequenced in a study of blood T cell repertoires in COVID-19. In the study overall: Samples representing acute and convalescent COVID-19 were sourced from the United States, Italy and Spain. Sample material is recorded as cDNA or gDNA derived from T cells, B-cell-depleted T cells, or PBMCs.

The length of the CDR3 is 13 residues. Trimming took off 3 bases at V and 8 bases at J, with 13 bases between the two ends. The V gene's germline CDR1 is SNHLY and CDR2 FYNNEI. Methods used by the authors: Quantification of nucleated cells was approximated via reference gene primer amplification. TCRdb's table, derived via immunoSEQ multiplex PCR, lists solely in-frame clones and lacks some. The V and J calls and clone size are taken from that table; D and trimming were inferred from the DNA. The repertoire holds about 73,000 clones, 82% seen once, with around 4.5% in the top ten. The sequenced material came from peripheral blood. The source of this sequence is a woman aged 55 to 70 with acute or convalescent COVID-19. The rearrangement joins TRBV2 to TRBJ1-2; D is ambiguous. The CDR3 is CASSEEGVGGYTF. As DNA, the CDR3 is TGTGCCAGCAGTGAGGAGGGAGTGGGGGGCTACACCTTC.